The 18 T cell receptor beta chains listed next were all sequenced from one sample in a study of T cell responses to AZD1222 COVID-19 vaccine. Clones were sequenced by immunoSEQ multiplex PCR, and TCRdb holds only the in-frame ones, with some missing. The table records about 130,000 clones, 80% to 90% of them present only once. Sequences were derived from peripheral blood, sampled 28 days after the second AZD1222 dose. These receptors were obtained from an adult who received the AZD1222 COVID-19 vaccine.

The genes are TRBV5-1 and TRBJ1-4, with 9 bases matching TRBD1. CDR3 size: 17 residues. With V trimmed by 4 bases and J by 8 bases, 15 bases remained unmatched. Germline V gene data show CDR1 as SGHRS and CDR2 as YFSETQ. The CDR3 sequence: CASSLTVQGAFGEKLFF. The DNA for the CDR3 is TGCGCCAGCAGCCTGACGGTACAGGGGGCGTTCGGCGAAAAACTGTTTTTT.

The CDR3 bases are TGTGCCAGCAGCTCCCATCGGGGGGTTGGGTCTAATTCACCCCTCCACTTT. Residues: CASSSHRGVGSNSPLHF. The rearrangement links TRBV7-8 to TRBJ1-6, with D perhaps matching TRBD1 (5 bases). The CDR3 covers 17 residues. The germline V and J ends were trimmed by 4 bases and 6 bases, with 19 bases remaining between them. Germline V gene lookup returns CDR1 SGHVS and CDR2 FQNEAQ.

This sequence joins TRBV28 and TRBJ1-4; 11 bases are shared with TRBD1. V was clipped by 1 base and J by 15 bases; unmatched bases: 10. CDR1 is MDHEN, CDR2 SYDVKM, per germline. This CDR3 region has 15 residues. CDR3 protein: CASSLSGQGASDLFF. CDR3 sequence (DNA): TGTGCCAGCAGTTTATCAGGACAGGGGGCGTCGGACTTGTTTTTT. The whole variable domain, remainder taken from reference TRBV28 and TRBJ1-4, is DVKVTQSSRYLVKRTGEKVFLECVQDMDHENMFWYRQDPGLGLRLIYFSYDVKMKEKGDIPEGYSVSREKKERFSLILESASTNQTSMYLCASSLSGQGASDLFFGSGTQLSVL.

In this sample, this clone turned up once. V is TRBV9 and J is TRBJ1-2; 12 nucleotides agree with TRBD1. The trim removed 2 bases at V and 10 bases at J, leaving 12 bases unmatched. In germline, CDR1 is SGDLS, CDR2 YYNGEE. There are 16 residues in the CDR3. The CDR3 DNA reads as TGTGCCAGCAGCGTTAGAGCCGGGACAGGGGGCCGGGACTACACCTTC. It yields the protein CASSVRAGTGGRDYTF.

The V and J genes are TRBV18 and TRBJ2-1; 8 positions match TRBD2. The CDR3 has 15 amino acids. With 6 bases clipped from V and 8 bases from J, the junction kept 12 bases outside the gene matches. Looked up from germline, CDR1 is KGHSH and CDR2 is LQKENI. In DNA, the CDR3 is TGTGCCAGCTCCCAGAGTAGCGGGATCGGGTATGAGCAGTTCTTC. Translating it yields CASSQSSGIGYEQFF.

The rearrangement links TRBV3-1 (or the pseudogene TRBV3-2) to TRBJ1-3; D is uncertain. Trimming removed 4 bases from V and 2 bases from J, with 9 bases in between. The CDR3 extends over 14 amino acids. The germline CDR1 and CDR2 sequences are LGHDT and YNNKEL (reference sequence). CDR3 loop: CASSRREAGNTIYF. The CDR3 nucleotides read TGTGCCAGCAGCCGGAGGGAGGCTGGAAACACCATATATTTT.

This clone was seen only a few times. The chain employs TRBV19 and TRBJ1-5; maybe TRBD1 (5 bases). This CDR3 comprises 15 residues. V shed 3 bases and J shed 4 bases, with 13 bases lying between them. Looked up from germline, CDR1 is LNHDA and CDR2 is SQIVND (reference sequence). In nucleotides, the CDR3 is TGTGCCAGTAGTATGAAAGGGGACCATAATCAGCCCCAGCATTTT. Protein product: CASSMKGDHNQPQHF. Together with reference TRBV19 and TRBJ1-5, the CDR3 gives the full variable domain: DGGITQSPKYLFRKEGQNVTLSCEQNLNHDAMYWYRQDPGQGLRLIYYSQIVNDFQKGDIAEGYSVSREKKESFPLTVTSAQKNPTAFYLCASSMKGDHNQPQHFGDGTRLSIL.

The CDR3 coding sequence is TGTGCCAGCAGTACCCCGGGAGGAACCTACGAGCAGTACTTC. It encodes CASSTPGGTYEQYF. The V call is TRBV6-5, the J call TRBJ2-7, with 7 bases identical to TRBD2. V shed 5 bases and J 2 bases; nucleotides not matched to a gene: 6. The germline V gene has CDR1 MNHEY and CDR2 SVGAGI. The CDR3 loop spans 14 amino acids.

The chain has TRBV2 and TRBJ1-1; weak D call: TRBD1 (5 bases). The CDR3 is 15 amino acids. V lost 8 bases to trimming and J lost 3 bases, with 19 bases between them. Germline V CDR1 and CDR2: SNHLY, FYNNEI. CDR3 sequence (DNA): TGTGCCAGCGTAGGGGCTGGAGGACCCGACACTGAAGCTTTCTTT. It codes for CASVGAGGPDTEAFF.

This clone was found once. This rearrangement joins TRBV27 to TRBJ1-1, with D unclear. The V end lost 3 bases, the J end lost 1 base, and 9 bases lay between the germline ends. The CDR3 has 14 amino acids. The germline gives CDR1 MNHEY, CDR2 SMNVEV (reference sequence). In DNA, the CDR3 is TGTGCCAGCAGTTTGGAGGGAGCGAACACTGAAGCTTTCTTT. Amino acids: CASSLEGANTEAFF.

CDR3 in amino acids: CASSLTGPLDEAFF. The CDR3 coding sequence is TGTGCCAGCAGCTTAACGGGACCCCTTGATGAAGCTTTCTTT. The chain combines TRBV11-2 with TRBJ1-1; weak D call: TRBD1 (5 bases). The CDR3 loop spans 14 amino acids. Between the trimmed V and J ends, which lost 2 bases and 7 bases, there was a span of 14 bases. The germline V gene encodes CDR1 SGHAT and CDR2 FQNNGV.

This sequence joins TRBV5-1 and TRBJ2-7; D perhaps matches TRBD2 (7 bases). V dropped 0 bases and J dropped 2 bases, with 12 bases sitting between them. Germline assignment: CDR1 SGHRS and CDR2 YFSETQ. CDR3 length: 15 residues. The CDR3 DNA sequence: TGCGCCAGCAGCTTGGGTTTCGGGGGGCCCTACGAGCAGTACTTC. Translated: CASSLGFGGPYEQYF.

This sequence joins TRBV7-2 and TRBJ1-1, with TRBD1 as a possible D gene (5 bases). The germline CDR1 and CDR2 sequences are SGHTA and FQGNSA. V lost 5 bases, J lost 11 bases, and 15 bases lay in between. CDR3 size: 12 residues. The CDR3 sequence is CASSPRTSGAFF. CDR3 sequence (DNA): TGTGCCAGCAGCCCTCGGACATCGGGGGCTTTCTTT.

The rearrangement links TRBV7-9 to TRBJ2-2; tentatively, D is TRBD1 (6 bases). The length of the CDR3 is 15 residues. Deletions cut 4 bases from V and 1 base from J, with 10 bases between. The V gene's germline CDR1 is SEHNR and CDR2 FQNEAQ (reference sequence). The CDR3 here is CASSSGTRNTGELFF. DNA for the CDR3: TGTGCCAGCAGCTCCGGGACACGGAACACCGGGGAGCTGTTTTTT.

V gene TRBV27 combines with J gene TRBJ2-7; TRBD1 matches at 7 bases. J was trimmed by 2 bases and V by 4 bases; bases with no gene match: 8. Germline V gene data show CDR1 as MNHEY and CDR2 as SMNVEV (reference sequence). The CDR3 runs 15 residues. CDR3 in DNA: TGTGCCAGCAGTTCCCCCCCCACAGGGGCCTACGAGCAGTACTTC. Its protein is CASSSPPTGAYEQYF.

The chain combines TRBV19 with TRBJ2-3, with TRBD1 identical over 10 bases. CDR3 length: 17 amino acids. The V and J ends lost 2 bases and 1 base, in that order; junction bases with no gene match: 6. The germline gives CDR1 LNHDA, CDR2 SQIVND (reference sequence). The CDR3, as DNA: TGTGCCAGTAGTATACGCCCGGGGACAGGGGGCACAGATACGCAGTATTTT. Its translation: CASSIRPGTGGTDTQYF.

The rearrangement links TRBV21-1 to TRBJ2-7; the D call of TRBD2 is as the table states it, not checked on the DNA. TRBV21-1 is classified as a pseudogene. There are 14 residues in the CDR3. In DNA, the CDR3 is TGTGCCAGCCTTTTCACAGGGCGGGAGAGCGAGCAGTACTTC. This sequence encodes CASLFTGRESEQYF.

This chain connects TRBV11-2 to TRBJ1-5, with D possibly being TRBD1 (6 bases). This CDR3 comprises 13 residues. Germline V gene data show CDR1 as SGHAT and CDR2 as FQNNGV. V was clipped by 5 bases and J by 4 bases, with 9 bases between them. The CDR3 loop is CASSPGVNQPQHF. CDR3 nucleotides: TGTGCCAGCAGCCCAGGGGTGAATCAGCCCCAGCATTTT.